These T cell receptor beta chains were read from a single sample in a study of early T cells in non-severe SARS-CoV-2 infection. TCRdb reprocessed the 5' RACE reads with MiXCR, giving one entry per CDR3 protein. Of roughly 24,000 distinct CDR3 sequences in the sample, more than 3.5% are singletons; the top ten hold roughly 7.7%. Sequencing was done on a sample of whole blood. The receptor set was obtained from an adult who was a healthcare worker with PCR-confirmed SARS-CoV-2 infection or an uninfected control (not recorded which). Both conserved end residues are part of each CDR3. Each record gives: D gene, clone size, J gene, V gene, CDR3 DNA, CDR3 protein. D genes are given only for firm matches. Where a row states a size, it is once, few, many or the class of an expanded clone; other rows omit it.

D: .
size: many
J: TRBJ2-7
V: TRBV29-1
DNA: TGCAGCGCTGGGTCCGGGGTCGAGCAGTACTTC
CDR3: CSAGSGVEQYF

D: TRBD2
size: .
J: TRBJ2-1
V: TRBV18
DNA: TGTGCCAGATCAACCCTAGCGGGGTCTTACAATGAGCAGTTCTTC
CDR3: CARSTLAGSYNEQFF

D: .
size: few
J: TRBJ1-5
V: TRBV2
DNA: TGTGCCATCTCGTTGGCAGGGGAAGGCCAGCCCCAGCATTTT
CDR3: CAISLAGEGQPQHF

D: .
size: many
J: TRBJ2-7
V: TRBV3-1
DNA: TGTGCCAGCACCAAATCAGGAGGGGACTACGAGCAGTACTTC
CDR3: CASTKSGGDYEQYF

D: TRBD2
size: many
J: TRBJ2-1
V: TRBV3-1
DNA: TGTGCCAGCAGCCCACCCCAGCGGGGGGTGAGTGAGCAGTTCTTC
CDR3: CASSPPQRGVSEQFF

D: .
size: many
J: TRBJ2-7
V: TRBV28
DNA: TGTGCCAGCAGTTTAGCGGGGGACACCTACGAGCAGTACTTC
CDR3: CASSLAGDTYEQYF

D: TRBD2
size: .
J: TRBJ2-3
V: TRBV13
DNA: TGTGCCAGCAGCTTAGATCGGGGGGCAGATACGCAGTATTTT
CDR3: CASSLDRGADTQYF

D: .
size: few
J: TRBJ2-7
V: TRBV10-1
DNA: TGCGCCAGCAGTGCGACCCACGGGCGCGAGCAGTACTTC
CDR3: CASSATHGREQYF

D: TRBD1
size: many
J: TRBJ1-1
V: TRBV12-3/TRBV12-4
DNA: TGTGCCAGCAGCGCCACAGGGGGCCGCTCCGCTTTCTTT
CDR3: CASSATGGRSAFF

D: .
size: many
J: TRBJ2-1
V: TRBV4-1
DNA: TGCGCCAGCAGCCAAGGGTCCAGGACTGAGCAGTTCTTC
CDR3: CASSQGSRTEQFF

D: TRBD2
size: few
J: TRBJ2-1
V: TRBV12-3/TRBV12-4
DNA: TGTGCCAGCAGTTTAAGATTTGGGACTAGCGGGGGGGCCAATGAGCAGTTCTTC
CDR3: CASSLRFGTSGGANEQFF

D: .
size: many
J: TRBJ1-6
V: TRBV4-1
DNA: TGCGCCAGCAGCCAAGAGGAGCGAAGCCTACCCCTCCACTTT
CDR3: CASSQEERSLPLHF

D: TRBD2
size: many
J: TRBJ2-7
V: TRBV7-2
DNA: TGTGCCAGCAGCGCTGGACTAGCGGGGATTGGGTACGAGCAGTACTTC
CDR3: CASSAGLAGIGYEQYF

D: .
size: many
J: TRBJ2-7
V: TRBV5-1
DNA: TGCGCCAGCAGCTTTTGGACGGGAACCTACGAGCAGTACTTC
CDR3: CASSFWTGTYEQYF

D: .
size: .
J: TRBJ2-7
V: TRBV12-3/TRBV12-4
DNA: TGTGCCTGCAGTTTCGGACAGTACGAGCAGTACTTC
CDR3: CACSFGQYEQYF

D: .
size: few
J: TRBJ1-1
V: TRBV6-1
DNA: TGTGCCAGCAGTGGGATCATGTGGAGGGCGCGCACTGAAGCTTTCTTT
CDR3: CASSGIMWRARTEAFF

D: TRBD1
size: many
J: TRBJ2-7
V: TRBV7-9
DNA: TGTGCCAGCACACCGGCGACAGGGCATACGGAGCAGTACTTC
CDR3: CASTPATGHTEQYF

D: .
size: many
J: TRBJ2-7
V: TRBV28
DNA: TGTGCCAGCGGAAGGGAAGAGCAGTACTTC
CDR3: CASGREEQYF

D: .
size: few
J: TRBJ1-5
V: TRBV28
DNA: TGTGCCAGCAGTCCCTCGATGGGGCTAGGCAATTTGGATCAGCCCCAGCATTTT
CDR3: CASSPSMGLGNLDQPQHF

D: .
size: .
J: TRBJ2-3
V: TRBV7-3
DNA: TGTGCCAGCAGCTTATACCCCCAGGGGACACACACAGATACGCAGTATTTT
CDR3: CASSLYPQGTHTDTQYF

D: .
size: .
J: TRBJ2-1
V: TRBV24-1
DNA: TGTGCCACCAGTGATCCGGTGACAGCCACCAATGAGCAGTTCTTC
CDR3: CATSDPVTATNEQFF

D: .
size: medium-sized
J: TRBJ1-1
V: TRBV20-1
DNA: TGCAGTGCTAGAGGTTCGACAGCTGTAAACACTGAAGCTTTCTTT
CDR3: CSARGSTAVNTEAFF

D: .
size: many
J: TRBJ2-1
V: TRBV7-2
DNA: TGTGCCAGCAGCTTCGCCGGGACTCCGTTAACCTCCTACAATGAGCAGTTCTTC
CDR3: CASSFAGTPLTSYNEQFF

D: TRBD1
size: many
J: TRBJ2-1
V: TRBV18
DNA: TGTGCCAGCTCACCAGGCGACAGGGTAGAATATGAGCAGTTCTTC
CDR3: CASSPGDRVEYEQFF

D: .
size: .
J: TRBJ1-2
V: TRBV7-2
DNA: TGTGCCAGCAGCATACCTACCCGGAACTATGGCTACACCTTC
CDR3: CASSIPTRNYGYTF

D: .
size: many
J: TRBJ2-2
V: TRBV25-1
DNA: TGTGCCAGCAGTGAATATGGGGACACCGGGGAGCTGTTTTTT
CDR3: CASSEYGDTGELFF

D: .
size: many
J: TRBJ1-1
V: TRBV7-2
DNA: TGTGCCAGCATCTTCGACCGAGGTAACACTGAAGCTTTCTTT
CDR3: CASIFDRGNTEAFF